These T cell receptor beta chains were read from a single sample in a study of T-cell memory formation after mild COVID-19. In TCRdb, the 5' RACE reads were re-called with MiXCR into one record per CDR3 protein. The sample lists about 340,000 distinct CDR3 sequences; 10% to 15% were seen once. Sequencing was done on a sample of PBMCs or a T cell subset sorted from them (not recorded which). All receptors come from a man younger than 30 who had mild COVID-19 (a few samples of this study predate the infection). Cell type and time point are not known. Each CDR3 is given with its conserved first and last residue. D genes are given only for firm matches. Clone size appears in some rows only: once, few, many, or a class for an expanded clone.

TRBV4-1	14	TRBJ2-1	TRBD2	.	CASQMSGGYNEQFF	TGCGCCAGTCAAATGAGCGGGGGGTACAATGAGCAGTTCTTC
TRBV3-1	13	TRBJ2-1	.	few	CASSQDSYGEQFF	TGTGCCAGCAGCCAAGATTCCTACGGTGAGCAGTTCTTC
TRBV5-1	15	TRBJ2-1	TRBD2	many	CASSFHAGDYNEQFF	TGCGCCAGCAGCTTTCATGCGGGGGACTACAATGAGCAGTTCTTC
TRBV5-1	15	TRBJ1-3	.	.	CASSLSGRAGNTIYF	TGCGCCAGCAGCTTGTCGGGGAGAGCTGGAAACACCATATATTTT
TRBV10-2	13	TRBJ2-5	.	.	CASSESRRETQYF	TGCGCCAGCAGTGAGTCTCGAAGGGAGACCCAGTACTTC
TRBV7-2	16	TRBJ2-3	TRBD2	.	CASSLGERGGRGTQYF	TGTGCCAGCAGCTTAGGGGAGCGGGGGGGCCGAGGTACGCAGTATTTT
TRBV7-9	12	TRBJ1-4	.	.	CASRRGLRKLFF	TGTGCCAGCCGTAGGGGGTTGCGAAAACTGTTTTTT
TRBV12-3/TRBV12-4	14	TRBJ2-3	.	.	CASSLGRVLDTQYF	TGTGCCAGCAGTTTGGGACGGGTCCTCGATACGCAGTATTTT
TRBV29-1	13	TRBJ2-2	.	few	CSAEGALTGELFF	TGCAGCGCCGAGGGAGCGCTTACCGGGGAGCTGTTTTTT
TRBV6-6	13	TRBJ1-2	.	few	CASSYLDEEGYTF	TGTGCCAGCAGTTATTTGGACGAAGAAGGCTACACCTTC
TRBV6-2/TRBV6-3	14	TRBJ1-2	.	few	CASSYEQGPDGYTF	TGTGCCAGCAGTTATGAGCAGGGGCCGGACGGCTACACCTTC
TRBV6-5	14	TRBJ1-6	TRBD1	.	CASRPGQYNSPLHF	TGTGCCAGCAGGCCGGGACAGTATAATTCACCCCTCCACTTT
TRBV20-1	15	TRBJ1-2	TRBD1	few	CSARRWTGANYGYTF	TGCAGTGCTAGAAGGTGGACAGGGGCGAACTATGGCTACACCTTC
TRBV5-1	16	TRBJ1-1	.	.	CASSLERTEVNTEAFF	TGCGCCAGCAGCTTGGAACGGACAGAGGTGAACACTGAAGCTTTCTTT
TRBV7-9	14	TRBJ2-5	.	.	CASSSQGNLETQYF	TGTGCCAGCAGCTCCCAGGGGAACTTGGAGACCCAGTACTTC
TRBV5-4	15	TRBJ2-5	TRBD1	.	CASRRSTGGQETQYF	TGTGCCAGCAGAAGGTCGACAGGGGGGCAAGAGACCCAGTACTTC
TRBV6-5	14	TRBJ1-1	.	.	CASSSIGRNTEAFF	TGTGCCAGCAGTTCGATAGGGAGGAACACTGAAGCTTTCTTT